These T cell receptor beta chains were read from a single sample in a study of tumor-infiltrating lymphocytes in localized non-small cell lung cancer. Here immunoSEQ multiplex PCR was the method, and the copy in TCRdb shows in-frame clones only, minus some. The table lists roughly 13,000 clones, roughly 75% of them singletons, with roughly a fifth in the top ten. Sequencing used uninvolved lung tissue not adjacent to the tumor. Receptor source: a human donor with non-small cell lung cancer. The CDR3 runs from the conserved cysteine through the conserved F or W. The D gene is left open where the match is weak. Expanded clones are given a class, and other clones once, few, many or no size at all.

>TRBV27|few|TRBJ2-2|.
CASSDDMLTGELFF
TGTGCCAGCAGTGACGACATGTTAACCGGGGAGCTGTTTTTT
>TRBV30|few|TRBJ1-1|.
CAWRPGADVGAFF
TGTGCCTGGAGGCCGGGGGCAGACGTCGGGGCTTTCTTT
>TRBV5-1|.|TRBJ2-5|.
CASSLFASRQETQYF
TGCGCCAGCAGCTTGTTCGCTTCCCGGCAAGAGACCCAGTACTTC
>TRBV19|.|TRBJ1-5|.
CASSLYYHTGRRNQPQHF
TGTGCCAGTAGCCTATATTATCACACGGGACGGCGCAATCAGCCCCAGCATTTT
>TRBV4-1|once|TRBJ2-3|TRBD1
CASSQTGADTQYF
TGCGCCAGCAGCCAAACAGGGGCGGATACGCAGTATTTT
>TRBV7-8|.|TRBJ2-3|TRBD2
CASSPRGGGGSDTQYF
TGTGCCAGCAGCCCGCGTGGGGGCGGGGGGTCAGATACGCAGTATTTT
>TRBV5-1|.|TRBJ2-5|TRBD1
CASSSPGRGETQYF
TGCGCCAGCTCCAGTCCCGGCAGGGGGGAGACCCAGTACTTC
>TRBV2|.|TRBJ1-5|.
CASSYSKNQPQHF
TGTGCCAGCAGTTACAGTAAAAATCAGCCCCAGCATTTT
>TRBV30|.|TRBJ1-2|.
CAWSPRTNRFNFYGYTF
TGTGCCTGGAGTCCCAGGACCAACAGGTTCAACTTCTATGGCTACACCTTC
>TRBV19|.|TRBJ1-1|.
CASQPPGLRPEAFF
TGTGCCAGCCAACCCCCGGGCCTGAGGCCTGAAGCTTTCTTT
>TRBV30|few|TRBJ2-2|.
CAWTLGGHGELFF
TGTGCCTGGACCTTAGGGGGTCACGGGGAGCTGTTTTTT
>TRBV2|.|TRBJ2-2|.
CASRPGLNTGELFF
TGTGCCAGCAGACCGGGACTTAACACCGGGGAGCTGTTTTTT
>TRBV30|.|TRBJ1-5|.
CAWSHGYFSNQPQHF
TGTGCCTGGAGTCATGGGTACTTTAGCAATCAGCCCCAGCATTTT
>TRBV18|few|TRBJ2-7|.
CASSPLGDSYEQYF
TGTGCCAGCTCACCACTGGGCGACTCCTACGAGCAGTACTTC
>TRBV28|.|TRBJ2-3|TRBD2
CASSLAGAGGYTQYF
TGTGCCAGCAGTTTAGCGGGAGCTGGAGGGTATACGCAGTATTTT
>TRBV5-4|few|TRBJ1-1|.
CASSLPDRTHTEAFF
TGTGCCAGCAGCTTACCCGACAGAACCCACACTGAAGCTTTCTTT
>TRBV10-2|.|TRBJ1-2|.
CASSEYGQSPGYTF
TGCGCCAGCAGTGAGTACGGGCAGTCGCCAGGCTACACCTTC
>TRBV19|.|TRBJ1-1|TRBD1
CASSQGVRTEAFF
TGTGCCAGTAGTCAGGGGGTTCGGACTGAAGCTTTCTTT
>TRBV27|.|TRBJ2-7|TRBD1
CAPNGVPGQGTYEQYF
TGTGCCCCCAACGGGGTACCGGGACAGGGAACCTACGAGCAGTACTTC
>TRBV18|medium-sized|TRBJ2-7|.
CASSPTRHEQYF
TGTGCCAGCTCACCTACACGGCACGAGCAGTACTTC
>TRBV4-1|few|TRBJ1-5|.
CASSQDSGSYSNQPQHF
TGCGCCAGCAGCCAAGATTCTGGCAGTTATAGCAATCAGCCCCAGCATTTT
>TRBV11-2|.|TRBJ1-5|TRBD1
CASSLNTGGPYPQHF
TGTGCCAGCAGCTTAAATACAGGGGGCCCCTATCCCCAGCATTTT
>TRBV28|few|TRBJ2-1|.
CASSLYLTVEQFF
TGTGCCAGCAGTTTATACCTTACAGTTGAGCAGTTCTTC
>TRBV19|.|TRBJ2-3|TRBD2
CASSFRRGDTDTQYF
TGTGCCAGTAGTTTCCGGCGGGGGGACACAGATACGCAGTATTTT
>TRBV6-5|.|TRBJ2-7|TRBD2
CASRLAGGSSYEQYF
TGTGCCAGCAGACTAGCGGGAGGGAGCTCCTACGAGCAGTACTTC
>TRBV19|.|TRBJ1-5|.
CASSTQGPQHF
TGTGCCAGTAGTACTCAAGGGCCCCAGCATTTT
>TRBV7-3|once|TRBJ2-3|TRBD2
CASSRGTSGSPLSRADTQYF
TGTGCCAGCAGCCGCGGGACTAGCGGGAGCCCTCTTTCACGTGCAGATACGCAGTATTTT
>TRBV28|.|TRBJ2-4|TRBD2
CASSRRLALAKNIQYF
TGTGCCAGCAGCAGAAGACTAGCCCTAGCCAAAAACATTCAGTACTTC
>TRBV6-4|.|TRBJ2-3|.
CASSEASTDTQYF
TGTGCCAGCAGTGAAGCGAGCACAGATACGCAGTATTTT
>TRBV19|.|TRBJ2-7|.
CASSRRGSGNEQYF
TGTGCCAGTAGTAGGCGGGGATCAGGGAACGAGCAGTACTTC
>TRBV30|few|TRBJ1-1|TRBD1
CAWRPVGQGGTEAFF
TGTGCCTGGAGACCGGTTGGGCAGGGGGGCACTGAAGCTTTCTTT
>TRBV7-2|.|TRBJ2-7|.
CASSLYGSSYEQYF
TGTGCCAGCAGCTTATACGGGAGCTCCTACGAGCAGTACTTC
>TRBV4-1|.|TRBJ2-7|.
CASSQEDSRFSSYEQYF
TGCGCCAGCAGCCAAGAGGACAGCAGATTTAGCTCCTACGAGCAGTACTTC
>TRBV28|.|TRBJ1-2|TRBD1
CASSSSRQGGYGYTF
TGTGCCAGCAGTTCCTCTAGACAGGGAGGCTATGGCTACACCTTC
>TRBV7-2|.|TRBJ2-1|TRBD1
CASSLQAGQGISRFNEQFF
TGTGCCAGCAGCTTACAGGCGGGACAGGGGATTTCCCGCTTCAATGAGCAGTTCTTC
>TRBV19|.|TRBJ2-7|TRBD2
CASSIYPAGRGYEQYF
TGTGCCAGTAGTATATATCCAGCGGGAAGGGGCTACGAGCAGTACTTC
>TRBV11-3|.|TRBJ2-3|TRBD1
CASSLGQAYTDTQYF
TGTGCCAGCAGCTTGGGACAGGCCTACACAGATACGCAGTATTTT